This TCR beta chain was recovered during a study of human T cells and chemical hapten exposure. In the case of this clonotype: Antigen specificity is unknown.

Study observations and caveats: Alopecia affecting every donor means their immune response may not match healthy people's. PT1 expanded TCR numbers rose with patch test score.

Time point: patch test 2, 6 weeks after DPC sensitization. Treatment specified: therapeutic diphenylcyclopropenone sensitization with weekly scalp DPC. Unique molecular identifiers were linked by the library to individual cDNA molecules. Per the original data handling: A typical sample had around 96,000 TCRs, with about 23,224 to 690,600 overall. TCRdb independently ran MiXCR on the RACE reads; one entry per CDR3 protein. TCRdb's processing, not the study's, gives the V and J calls here. The profile shows roughly 94,000 distinct CDR3 sequences, about a tenth of them singletons. Germline V gene sequence: CDR1 SNHLY, CDR2 FYNNEI. With 6 bases removed from V and 8 bases from J, the gap between germline ends came to 13 bases. The CDR3 is 12 amino acids.

The chain is built from TRBV2 and TRBJ1-1; D is perhaps TRBD1 (6 bases). The sequence came from a woman aged 40-49 years with alopecia areata. Some clones in this sample may be carry-over from other donors' samples. The specimen comprised whole blood, sampled in connection with sensitization to the hapten diphenylcyclopropenone (DPC). The CDR3 DNA reads as TGTGCCAGCAGAAGGGACACCCTAGAAGCTTTCTTT. Protein: CASRRDTLEAFF.